The clone carrying this TCR beta chain was observed once. The data belong to a study of blood T cell repertoires in COVID-19. Study-level background: From the United States, Italy and Spain came samples of acute and convalescent COVID-19. In each case, the material was cDNA or gDNA derived from T cells, B-cell-depleted T cells, or PBMCs.

This CDR3 has 14 residues. The junction had 6 bases not matched to a gene; V was cut back by 3 bases and J by 7 bases. The germline V gene encodes CDR1 SGHTA and CDR2 FQGNSA. In the original analysis: Reference gene primer amplification gave nucleated cell count estimates. Data came from immunoSEQ multiplex PCR; TCRdb stores just in-frame clones and leaves some out. V, J and clone size are taken as reported in that table, and D and trimming were inferred from the DNA itself. The profile shows approximately 100,000 clones, roughly 84% of them singletons. This TCR was recovered from a man aged 60 to 69 with acute or convalescent COVID-19. The chain recombines TRBV7-2 with TRBJ1-2; 9 bases agree with TRBD1. The sequencing input was peripheral blood. CDR3 in DNA: TGTGCCAGCAGCTTTGGGACAGGGACGGTTGGCTACACCTTC. Translated: CASSFGTGTVGYTF. Looking up the rest from reference TRBV7-2 and TRBJ1-2 gives the full variable domain: GAGVSQSPSNKVTEKGKDVELRCDPISGHTALYWYRQSLGQGLEFLIYFQGNSAPDKSGLPSDRFSAERTGGSVSTLTIQRTQQEDSAVYLCASSFGTGTVGYTFGSGTRLTVV.